A single count supports the clone carrying this T cell receptor (beta chain). Its antigen is unknown. In the authors' workflow: Junction-only sequences produced by ImmunoSEQ had no quality scores, so filtering differed. Some clones are missing from TCRdb's copy, which holds only in-frame ones; the method was immunoSEQ multiplex PCR. V, J and clone size are those of that table, while D and trimming were read from the DNA. Here the sample spans about a million clones, about 80% being singletons. There were only Caucasian adults among the donors, and all lived in Nashville, Tennessee. The data derive from a study of shared clonotypes between healthy human individuals. Whole-study context: Donors were a couple of women and a few men aged 18 to 49.

The germline gives CDR1 SGHRS, CDR2 YFSETQ. This CDR3 contains 16 residues. V lost 0 bases and J lost 10; bases outside the gene matches: 9. Whole-study results and caveats: Relative to clonotypes present in all four donors, those not shared had lower generation probabilities.

Input material: memory CD4+ T cells sorted from blood. This sample's subset: CD45RA-negative fraction. The chain couples TRBV5-1 to TRBJ1-6; 8 nucleotides align to TRBD1. The TCR comes from a man younger than 30 in good health. The CDR3 DNA is TGCGCCAGCAGCTTGGAGGCTCCAGGGGGCGGCTCACCCCTCCACTTT. Protein sequence: CASSLEAPGGGSPLHF.